Below, 15 T cell receptor beta chains from the same sample are listed, as sequenced in a study of cytomegalovirus exposure and HLA in healthy donors. PCR amplification relied on 60 Vbeta primers (plus 13 Jbeta primers). Data came from immunoSEQ multiplex PCR; TCRdb stores just in-frame clones and leaves some out. The sample contains roughly 100,000 clones, 75% to 85% of which appear only once. The sample taken for sequencing was PBMCs. These TCRs come from a man aged 18 to 35 in good health and CMV-seronegative.

This clone occurred a few times. The chain combines TRBV7-9 with TRBJ1-2, with D possibly being TRBD1 (5 bases). CDR1 and CDR2 (germline): SEHNR, FQNEAQ (reference sequence). This CDR3 has 15 residues. V lost 2 bases to trimming and J lost 0 bases, with 10 bases between them. Here the CDR3 DNA reads TGTGCCAGCAGCTTACAACAGGCAGCTAACTATGGCTACACCTTC. Protein product: CASSLQQAANYGYTF. Together with reference TRBV7-9 and TRBJ1-2, the CDR3 gives the full variable domain: DTGVSQNPRHKITKRGQNVTFRCDPISEHNRLYWYRQTLGQGPEFLTYFQNEAQLEKSRLLSDRFSAERPKGSFSTLEIQRTEQGDSAMYLCASSLQQAANYGYTFGSGTRLTVV.

The sample holds a few counts of this clone. The chain employs TRBV2 and TRBJ2-6; a possible D gene is TRBD2 (5 bases). V was cut by 1 base and J by 3 bases, with 7 bases left in between. The CDR3 consists of 15 residues. The germline CDR1 and CDR2 sequences are SNHLY and FYNNEI. Here the CDR3 reads CASSEGGFGANVLTF. The CDR3 nucleotides are TGTGCCAGCAGTGAAGGCGGGTTTGGGGCCAACGTCCTGACTTTC.

The chain is built from TRBV5-1 and TRBJ1-1; TRBD1 matches at 7 bases. The CDR3 spans 16 residues. Germline CDR1 SGHRS, CDR2 YFSETQ. V shed 2 bases and J 5 bases; nucleotides not matched to a gene: 12. As DNA, the CDR3 is TGCGCCAGCAGCTTCGCAGGACGACAGGGATGGACTGAAGCTTTCTTT. Protein product: CASSFAGRQGWTEAFF.

This clone occurred a few times. The chain recombines TRBV19 with TRBJ2-3, with D perhaps TRBD1 (6 bases). V was cut by 9 bases and J by 2 bases, with 15 bases left in between. Germline V lookup: CDR1 LNHDA, CDR2 SQIVND (reference sequence). There are 14 residues in the CDR3. The CDR3 DNA reads TGTGCCAGCAAGGGGACACAACACACAGATACGCAGTATTTT. Translation: CASKGTQHTDTQYF.

The rearrangement uses TRBV6-5 and TRBJ1-2; D remains unclear. Trimming left V 6 bases short and J 4 bases short, with 12 bases between. This CDR3 has 13 amino acids. Germline V gene lookup returns CDR1 MNHEY and CDR2 SVGAGI. The CDR3 is CASSRGVGYGYTF. CDR3 coding DNA: TGTGCCAGCAGCCGGGGAGTGGGCTATGGCTACACCTTC.

J is TRBJ2-1 and V is TRBV7-9; TRBD2 aligns across 12 bases. From germline, CDR1 is SEHNR and CDR2 FQNEAQ (reference sequence). J lost 7 bases, V lost 5 bases, and 12 bases had no gene match. This CDR3 spans 17 amino acids. The CDR3 nucleotides are TGTGCCAGCAGCCCTACGATGACTAGCGGGAGTGGGAATGAGCAGTTCTTC. It is translated as CASSPTMTSGSGNEQFF.

V is TRBV18 and J is TRBJ2-5; 7 bases line up with TRBD2. Germline CDR1 and CDR2: KGHSH and LQKENI. Trimming took 4 bases from V and 5 from J; bases not matched to a gene: 7. The CDR3 runs to 14 residues. DNA for the CDR3: TGTGCCAGCTCACTGGCGGGAGCTGAGGAGACCCAGTACTTC. Translated: CASSLAGAEETQYF.

V is TRBV15 and J is TRBJ1-1; no clear D gene. Looked up from germline, CDR1 is LNHNV and CDR2 is YYDKDF (reference sequence). V lost 3 bases to trimming and J lost 1 base, with 12 bases between them. The CDR3 loop spans 15 amino acids. The CDR3 region is CATSSREDWNTEAFF. DNA for the CDR3: TGTGCCACCAGCAGTCGGGAGGATTGGAACACTGAAGCTTTCTTT.

The chain joins TRBV10-2 to TRBJ1-5; TRBD1 agrees at 7 bases. J was trimmed by 3 bases and V by 6 bases; bases with no gene match: 8. The germline V gene encodes CDR1 WSHSY and CDR2 SAAADI. The CDR3 is 15 amino acids. The DNA of the CDR3 is TGCGCCAGCAGAAGCGACAGGGCCGACAATCAGCCCCAGCATTTT. Amino acid sequence: CASRSDRADNQPQHF.

The V call is TRBV7-3, the J call TRBJ2-1; a possible D gene is TRBD2 (6 bases). This CDR3 has 13 amino acids. Trimming left V 5 bases short and J 4 bases short, with 9 bases between. Germline CDR1 SGHTA, CDR2 FQGTGA. The CDR3 protein is CASSQGLYNEQFF. The CDR3 DNA follows: TGTGCCAGCAGCCAGGGACTTTACAATGAGCAGTTCTTC.

This clone came up a few times. The chain links TRBV5-4 to TRBJ2-3, with 10 bases aligning to TRBD1. Germline V gene data show CDR1 as SGHNT and CDR2 as YYREEE (reference sequence). The trim removed 4 bases at V and 5 bases at J, leaving 7 bases unmatched. The CDR3 runs 15 residues. This chain's CDR3 is CASSLDRGRGDTQYF. For the CDR3, the DNA is TGTGCCAGCAGCCTAGACAGGGGGCGAGGAGATACGCAGTATTTT.

For this clone: Within the sample, other DNA sequences also encode this same CDR3. The J gene is TRBJ1-2, the V gene TRBV9; D call uncertain. The CDR3 runs 12 residues. Trimming stripped 2 bases from V and 6 bases from J, with 8 bases between. Germline V gene sequence: CDR1 SGDLS, CDR2 YYNGEE. CDR3 residues: CASSVGGDGYTF. DNA of the CDR3: TGTGCCAGCAGCGTTGGCGGGGATGGCTACACCTTC.

The chain employs TRBV28 and TRBJ2-7; TRBD1 matches 7 bases. This CDR3 is 13 amino acids long. Germline values: CDR1 MDHEN, CDR2 SYDVKM. Trimming at V came to 6 bases and at J to 3 bases, leaving 5 bases not matched to a gene. The CDR3 nucleotides read TGTGCCAGCAGAGCAGACAGGGTCTACGAGCAGTACTTC. This sequence encodes CASRADRVYEQYF.

V gene TRBV6-5 combines with J gene TRBJ2-2, with TRBD1 identical over 7 bases. The CDR3 sequence is 14 residues long. Germline assignment: CDR1 MNHEY and CDR2 SVGAGI. The ends lost 7 bases at V and 6 bases at J; junction bases unmatched: 8. The CDR3 sequence is CASTVTGAPGELFF. Written as DNA, the CDR3 is TGTGCCAGCACCGTAACAGGGGCCCCCGGGGAGCTGTTTTTT.

The rearrangement links TRBV14 to TRBJ2-7, with 11 bases that match TRBD2. The V gene end was trimmed by 4 bases and the J gene end by 6 bases; junction bases not matched to a gene: 5. Germline V gene data show CDR1 as SGHDN and CDR2 as FVKESK. CDR3 length: 14 amino acids. CDR3 coding DNA: TGTGCCAGCAGCCCTATAGCGGGAGGGCCCGAGCAGTACTTC. Residues: CASSPIAGGPEQYF.